The present T cell receptor beta chain was sequenced within a study of OX40 agonist ivuxolimab in advanced cancers. Turning to the overall study: Ivuxolimab was an agonistic, fully human IgG2 monoclonal antibody directed against OX40 (CD134), a costimulatory receptor. Intravenous ivuxolimab was administered to patients every 2 weeks at six dose levels: 0.01, 0.1, 0.3, 1.5, 3 and 10 mg/kg. Among the roughly 52 dose-escalation patients, around 19 had hepatocellular carcinoma, 15 melanoma, 9 renal cell carcinoma and 9 head and neck cancer. The dose-escalation cohort was around 83% male with a mean age of about 65 years, ranging from roughly 23 to 85. Patients were allowed to have had prior anti-PD-1, anti-PD-L1 or anti-CTLA-4 therapy, and around two fifths of the dose-escalation patients had been treated with checkpoint inhibitors. Partial responses occurred in three dose-escalation patients: two with cutaneous melanoma and one with hepatocellular carcinoma. The point of sequencing TCRbeta in the periphery was to test whether ivuxolimab changed TCR sequence diversity and drove clonal T-cell expansion. The paper reports the monotherapy dose-escalation portion (N = 52 patients) of the phase I ivuxolimab trial.

The trial excluded patients who had a history of autoimmune disease or who were on systemic immunosuppression. Peripheral blood for TCR sequencing was collected from all dose cohorts at baseline, on cycle 4 day 1, and on cycle 7 day 1. Samples were obtained from an open-label, multicenter, first-in-human phase I dose-escalation trial of ivuxolimab. The trial enrolled adults with locally advanced or metastatic head and neck squamous cell, hepatocellular, melanoma or renal cell carcinoma. CD4+ and CD8+ T cells were sorted separately from peripheral blood before TCR sequencing. Genomic DNA was isolated from the sorted cells so that the TCRbeta CDR3 region could be sequenced. The immunoSEQ Assay was used to sequence the TCRbeta CDR3 regions. TCRdb obtained this table from immuneACCESS and retained in-frame rearrangements with V and J assigned. These tables miss some clones; where compared with another copy, unresolved V genes account for less than half of the shortfall, and the remainder is unexplained. A total of roughly 120,000 clones appear in this sample, approximately 90% of them only once. Approximately 0.29% of the sample is in the top ten clones.

Note on this clone: Its antigen is currently not known. An end of the junction differs from the germline gene, which may be a read error. Other DNA sequences in the same sample also yield this CDR3.

Here is what the overall study found, with its caveats: The antigen specificity of the peripheral T cells that underwent clonal expansion was not determined. At doses from 0.1 to 3.0 mg/kg, clonal expansion was seen in both CD4+ and CD8+ blood T cells between baseline and week 6. In partial responders in the 0.1-3.0 mg/kg groups, normalized peripheral clonal expansion was found to be among the lowest, especially among CD8+ T cells. Low levels of normalized T-cell clonal expansion were also seen in some patients who did not respond. After ivuxolimab, CD8+ T cells had more expanded clones than CD4+ T cells on average.

The CDR3 numbers 13 residues from cysteine through phenylalanine. The only DNA kept is the CDR3, 39 bases in frame from the first base. Per the germline V gene, SGHNT is the CDR1 and YENEEA is the CDR2. This receptor was identified in an adult with an advanced solid tumor such as melanoma, head and neck, liver or kidney cancer. The chain couples TRBV11-3 to TRBJ1-1, with the D gene call left open. This specimen was CD4+ or CD8+ T cells sorted from blood, taken in a trial of the OX40 agonist ivuxolimab. The CDR3 region has the sequence CASSLDSRTEAFF. The nucleotides are TGTGCCAGCAGCCTAGACTCACGCACTGAAGCTTTCTTT.